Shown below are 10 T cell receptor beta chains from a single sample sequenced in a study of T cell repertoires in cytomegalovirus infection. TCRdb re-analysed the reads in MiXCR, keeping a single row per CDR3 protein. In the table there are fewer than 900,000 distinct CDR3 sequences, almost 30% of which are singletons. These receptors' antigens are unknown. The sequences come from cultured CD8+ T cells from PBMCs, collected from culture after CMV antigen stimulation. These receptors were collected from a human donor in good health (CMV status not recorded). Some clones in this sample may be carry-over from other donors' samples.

CDR3 in amino acids: CASSLGGMRTEAFF. The CDR3 DNA is TGTGCCAGCAGTTTAGGAGGGATGAGGACTGAAGCTTTCTTT. J is TRBJ1-1 and V is TRBV12-3 or TRBV12-4, with D unresolved. The V and J ends lost 1 base and 5 bases respectively, with 11 bases between them. The CDR3 is made up of 14 amino acids.

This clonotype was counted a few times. In DNA form, the CDR3 reads TGTGCCAGCAGCTTGAGGAATTGGGATACGCAGTATTTT. Its protein product is CASSLRNWDTQYF. This chain joins TRBV7-6 and TRBJ2-3, with no clear D. CDR3 length: 13 amino acids. V dropped 3 bases and J dropped 6 bases, with 10 bases sitting between them. Germline CDR1 and CDR2: SGHVS and FNYEAQ.

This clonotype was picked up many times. The CDR3 DNA sequence: TGTGCCAGCAGCCCTCCCGGCCTGAACACTGAAGCTTTCTTT. This codes for CASSPPGLNTEAFF. V usage is TRBV12-3 or TRBV12-4 and J usage is TRBJ1-1; D uncertain. The CDR3 is made up of 14 amino acids. Between the trimmed V and J ends, which lost 6 bases and 0 bases, there was a span of 11 bases.

CDR3 sequence: CASSPGLVTEAFF. CDR3 nucleotide sequence: TGTGCCAGCAGCCCCGGGCTTGTGACTGAAGCTTTCTTT. The V call is TRBV7-6, the J call TRBJ1-1; no clear D. Deletions cut 5 bases from V and 5 bases from J, with 12 bases between. Per germline, CDR1 SGHVS and CDR2 FNYEAQ. The CDR3 totals 13 residues. Full variable domain (rest looked up from reference TRBV7-6 and TRBJ1-1): GAGVSQSPRYKVTKRGQDVALRCDPISGHVSLYWYRQALGQGPEFLTYFNYEAQQDKSGLPNDRFSAERPEGSISTLTIQRTEQRDSAMYRCASSPGLVTEAFFGQGTRLTVV.

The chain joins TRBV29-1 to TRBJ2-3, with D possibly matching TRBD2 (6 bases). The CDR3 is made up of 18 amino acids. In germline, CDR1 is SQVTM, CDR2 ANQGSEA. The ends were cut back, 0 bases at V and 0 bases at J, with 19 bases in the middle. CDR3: CSVEDFNEIAASTDTQYF. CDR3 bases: TGCAGCGTTGAAGATTTTAACGAAATAGCGGCTAGCACAGATACGCAGTATTTT.

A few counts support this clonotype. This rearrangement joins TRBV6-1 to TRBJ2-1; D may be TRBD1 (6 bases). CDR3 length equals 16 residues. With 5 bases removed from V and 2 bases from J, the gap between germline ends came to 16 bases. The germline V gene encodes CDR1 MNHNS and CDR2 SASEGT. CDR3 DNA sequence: TGTGCCAGCAGTCCCCGGACAGTATTACCCTACAATGAGCAGTTCTTC. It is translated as CASSPRTVLPYNEQFF.

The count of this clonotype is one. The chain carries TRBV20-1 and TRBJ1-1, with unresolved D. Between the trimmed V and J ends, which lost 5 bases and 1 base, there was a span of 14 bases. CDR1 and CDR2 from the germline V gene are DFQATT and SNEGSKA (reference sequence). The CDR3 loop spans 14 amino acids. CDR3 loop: CSAEPFRQNTEAFF. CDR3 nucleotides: TGCAGTGCTGAACCCTTTCGACAGAACACTGAAGCTTTCTTT.

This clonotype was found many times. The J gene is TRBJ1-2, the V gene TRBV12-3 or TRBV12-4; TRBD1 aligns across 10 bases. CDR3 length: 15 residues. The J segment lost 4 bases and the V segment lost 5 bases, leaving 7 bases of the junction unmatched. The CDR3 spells CASSRGTGAFYGYTF. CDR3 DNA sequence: TGTGCCAGCAGTCGGGGGACAGGGGCGTTCTATGGCTACACCTTC.

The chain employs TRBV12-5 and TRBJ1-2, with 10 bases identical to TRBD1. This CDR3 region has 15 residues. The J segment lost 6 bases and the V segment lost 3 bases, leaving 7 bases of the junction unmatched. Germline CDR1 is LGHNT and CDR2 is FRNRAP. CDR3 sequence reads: CASGFAGTGDDGYTF. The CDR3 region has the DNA TGTGCTAGTGGTTTCGCGGGGACAGGGGACGATGGCTACACCTTC.

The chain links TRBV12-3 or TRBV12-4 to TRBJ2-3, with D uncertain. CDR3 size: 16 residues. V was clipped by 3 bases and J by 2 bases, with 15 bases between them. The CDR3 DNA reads TGTGCCAGCAGTTTTCAGCCTGAAGGGCCCACAGATACGCAGTATTTT. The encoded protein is CASSFQPEGPTDTQYF.